Sequencing of this T cell receptor beta chain was carried out in a study of OX40 agonist ivuxolimab in advanced cancers. Whole-study results and caveats: CD4+ T cells averaged fewer expanded clones than CD8+ T cells. Some nonresponders likewise displayed low normalized T-cell clonal expansion.

The table came from immunoSEQ multiplex PCR; TCRdb's copy has only in-frame clones and leaves some out. Of 68,000 or so clones in the sample, about 82% were seen once. A remark on this clone: No antigen is known for it.

The CDR3 loop spans 15 amino acids. Trimming removed 7 bases from V and 3 bases from J, with 15 bases in between. Germline CDR1 and CDR2: SNHLY and FYNNEI. The chain recombines TRBV2 with TRBJ2-2, with D perhaps matching TRBD2 (6 bases). The origin of this receptor is an adult with an advanced solid tumor such as melanoma, head and neck, liver or kidney cancer. The sample was CD4+ or CD8+ T cells sorted from blood, taken in a trial of the OX40 agonist ivuxolimab. CDR3 nucleotide sequence: TGTGCCAGCACCGAGGGTAGCGGTTACACCGGGGAGCTGTTTTTT. This gives the protein CASTEGSGYTGELFF. The full variable domain, with the rest looked up from reference TRBV2 and TRBJ2-2, is EPEVTQTPSHQVTQMGQEVILRCVPISNHLYFYWYRQILGQKVEFLVSFYNNEISEKSEIFDDQFSVERPDGSNFTLKIRSTKLEDSAMYFCASTEGSGYTGELFFGEGSRLTVL.